The clone carrying this TCR beta chain was detected ten times or more. Its antigen is unknown. The data derive from a study of regulatory T cells in long-lasting Graves disease. The time point denotes: persistent/refractory GD, antithyroid drugs over 5 years with positive TRAb. Isolated PBMC RNA provided the starting material for the TCR library. General study results and limits: The persistent group shared 2,741 public clonotypes, more than the approximately 1,000 shared by new patients.

With iRepertoire HTBI primers and Arm-PCR of CDR3 regions, TCR beta libraries were built. One entry per CDR3 protein results from TCRdb running MiXCR on the multiplex PCR reads. Seen here are over 450,000 distinct CDR3 sequences, around a fifth observed once, and the top ten hold 7% to 9%. The sequencing used peripheral blood mononuclear cells (PBMCs), collected when the disease was refractory, from a patient treated with antithyroid drugs. The receptor was derived from a female donor with Graves disease.

The CDR3 DNA is TGCGCCAGCAGCTCGGGACAGGGGGCGACCACTGAAGCTTTCTTT. This codes for CASSSGQGATTEAFF. V gene TRBV5-1 combines with J gene TRBJ1-1, with 12 nucleotides matching TRBD1. Trimming took 3 bases from V and 4 from J; bases not matched to a gene: 4. This CDR3 is 15 amino acids long. Germline lookup yields CDR1 SGHRS and CDR2 YFSETQ.